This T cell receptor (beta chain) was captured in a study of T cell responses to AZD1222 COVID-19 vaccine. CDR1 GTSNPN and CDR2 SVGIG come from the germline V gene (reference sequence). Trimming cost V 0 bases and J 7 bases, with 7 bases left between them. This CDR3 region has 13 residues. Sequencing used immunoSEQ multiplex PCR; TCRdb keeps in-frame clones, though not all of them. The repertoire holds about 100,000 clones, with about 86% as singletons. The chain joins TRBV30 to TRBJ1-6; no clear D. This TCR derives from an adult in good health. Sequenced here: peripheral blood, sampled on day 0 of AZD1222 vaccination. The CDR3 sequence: CAWSVLRNSPLHF. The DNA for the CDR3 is TGTGCCTGGAGTGTACTTCGGAATTCACCCCTCCACTTT.